This paragraph reports one T cell receptor (beta chain). V lost 6 bases and J lost 8; bases outside the gene matches: 9. This CDR3 comprises 13 residues. Sequencing was performed with immunoSEQ multiplex PCR; in TCRdb, only in-frame clones are kept and a portion is missing. Of 350,000 to 400,000 clones in the sample, roughly nine tenths were seen once. These data come from a study of blood T cell repertoires in COVID-19. Overall study context: COVID-19 samples, acute and convalescent, were from the United States, Italy and Spain. In each case, the material was cDNA or gDNA derived from T cells, B-cell-depleted T cells, or PBMCs.

Living in 24 US areas, the participants were between roughly 18 and 90 years of age. The study counted Cohort 3 donors as recovered given two negative PCRs, clearance, or symptom resolution. This clonotype was sampled from a woman in her twenties or thirties who had recovered from COVID-19. The chain couples TRBV12-3 or TRBV12-4 to TRBJ1-2; TRBD1 matches 7 bases. Sequencing input: PBMCs or T cells enriched from blood (not recorded which). CDR3 protein: CASRMGQTHGYTF. The CDR3 region has the DNA TGTGCCAGCAGGATGGGACAGACACACGGCTACACCTTC.